This T cell receptor (beta chain) was identified in a study of T cells in Graves' hyperthyroidism and ophthalmopathy. The source material, RNA transcripts, was used to amplify TCR beta CDR3 regions. With the HTBI primer set, the TCR CDR3 went through a first round of RT-PCR. TCRdb redid the calling of the multiplex PCR reads with MiXCR, one entry per CDR3 protein. The table has under 750,000 distinct CDR3 sequences, 15% to 20% seen once. This clonotype was counted between two and nine times. The germline V gene has CDR1 SGHTA and CDR2 FQGTGA. V trimming: 4 bases; J trimming: 7 bases; junction bases outside the gene matches: 9. The CDR3 sequence is 15 residues long.

The sequenced sample was blood. The source of this sequence is a woman aged 50 to 65 with Graves' hyperthyroidism that later progressed to Graves' ophthalmopathy. The chain recombines TRBV7-3 with TRBJ2-1; TRBD1 aligns across 8 bases. The chain's CDR3 is CASSSGTGIRNEQFF. CDR3 DNA: TGTGCCAGCAGCTCCGGGACAGGAATCCGGAATGAGCAGTTCTTC.